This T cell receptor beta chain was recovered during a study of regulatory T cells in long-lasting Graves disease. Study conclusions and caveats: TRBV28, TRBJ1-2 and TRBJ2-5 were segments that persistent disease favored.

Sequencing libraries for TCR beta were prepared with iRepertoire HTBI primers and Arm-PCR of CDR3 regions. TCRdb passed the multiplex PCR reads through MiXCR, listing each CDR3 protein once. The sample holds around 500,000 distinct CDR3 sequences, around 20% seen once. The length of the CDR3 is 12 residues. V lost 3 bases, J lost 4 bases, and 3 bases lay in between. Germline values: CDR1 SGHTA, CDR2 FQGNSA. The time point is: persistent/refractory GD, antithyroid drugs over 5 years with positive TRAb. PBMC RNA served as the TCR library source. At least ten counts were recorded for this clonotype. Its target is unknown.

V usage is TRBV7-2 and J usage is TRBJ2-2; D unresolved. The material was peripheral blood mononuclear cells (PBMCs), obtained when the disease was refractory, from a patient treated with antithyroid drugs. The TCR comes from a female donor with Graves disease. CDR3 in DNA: TGTGCCAGCAGCTTCATCACCGGGGAGCTGTTTTTT. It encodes CASSFITGELFF. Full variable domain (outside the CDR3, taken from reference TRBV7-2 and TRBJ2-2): GAGVSQSPSNKVTEKGKDVELRCDPISGHTALYWYRQSLGQGLEFLIYFQGNSAPDKSGLPSDRFSAERTGGSVSTLTIQRTQQEDSAVYLCASSFITGELFFGEGSRLTVL.